The next 12 T cell receptor beta chains were all read from a single sample in a study of tumor-infiltrating lymphocytes in primary liver carcinoma. Total RNA and DNA came together from approximately 20-30 mg of bulk tissue without cell sorting. TCR beta cDNA came from roughly 550 ng total RNA, primed with a constant-region primer. Slightly modified ARM-PCR with three nested multiplex PCR rounds yielded TCR beta libraries. Both of the initial two PCR rounds ran for roughly 10 cycles and employed TRBV1-TRBV30 forward primers alongside a C-beta reverse primer. TCRdb used MiXCR to reprocess the multiplex PCR reads, holding one entry per CDR3 protein. The sample lists under 90,000 distinct CDR3 sequences, 72% occurring once. Input material: liver tumor tissue from sampling region 1. Subset given: tumor region T1, superior pole. The receptors here all came from a man aged 40-49 years with primary liver carcinoma and hepatitis B virus infection.

CDR3 nucleotides: TGTGCCAGCAGGCCCACCCCCTCCTCACTATTCTACGAGCAGTACTTC. Residues: CASRPTPSSLFYEQYF. The chain combines TRBV7-9 with TRBJ2-7; no clear D gene. From germline, CDR1 is SEHNR and CDR2 FQNEAQ (reference sequence). The CDR3 loop spans 16 amino acids. Trimming pared 6 bases from V and 3 bases from J, leaving 21 bases between. Full variable domain (remainder filled in from reference TRBV7-9 and TRBJ2-7): DTGVSQNPRHKITKRGQNVTFRCDPISEHNRLYWYRQTLGQGPEFLTYFQNEAQLEKSRLLSDRFSAERPKGSFSTLEIQRTEQGDSAMYLCASRPTPSSLFYEQYFGPGTRLTVT.

For this clonotype: Germline is not matched at one junction end, which may reflect a read error. The chain joins TRBV10-3 to TRBJ2-5, with D maybe TRBD2 (5 bases). CDR1 is ENHRY and CDR2 is SYGVKD in the germline V gene. The CDR3 has 16 residues. In DNA form, the CDR3 reads TGTGCCATCAGCTCCGGAGAGGGATTTGGGAGAGAGACCCAGTACTTT. Translating gives CAISSGEGFGRETQYF.

The chain couples TRBV19 to TRBJ2-2; the D gene is possibly TRBD2 (6 bases). The germline CDR1 and CDR2 sequences are LNHDA and SQIVND (reference sequence). This CDR3 has 14 residues. With 5 bases removed from V and 7 bases from J, the gap between germline ends came to 14 bases. The CDR3 DNA is TGTGCCAGTAGTGCGGGGCCAGTGGGCGGGGAGCTGTTTTTT. Protein sequence: CASSAGPVGGELFF.

This clonotype was seen at least ten times. The chain recombines TRBV4-1 with TRBJ1-5; 9 nucleotides agree with TRBD1. CDR3 length: 18 amino acids. V lost 1 base, J lost 4 bases, and 11 bases stayed unmatched. Germline CDR1 reads MGHRA; CDR2 reads YSYEKL. The CDR3 bases are TGCGCCAGCAGCCAAGGTCCCGGGACAGGGTACGGTAATCAGCCCCAGCATTTT. Its protein is CASSQGPGTGYGNQPQHF.

This clonotype was detected only a few times. This sequence joins TRBV28 and TRBJ2-7; 7 bases align to TRBD1. The CDR3 has 14 residues. V lost 6 bases, J lost 6 bases, and 11 bases stayed unmatched. Germline V CDR1 and CDR2: MDHEN, SYDVKM. CDR3 DNA sequence: TGTGCCAGCAGACTAAGCGTGACAGGGTGCGAGCAGTACTTC. This translates into CASRLSVTGCEQYF.

Concerning this clonotype itself: A clone one base away is much larger, so this may be a read error. The CDR3 end shows no conserved phenylalanine or tryptophan, and so a read error is likely. The chain recombines TRBV5-6 with TRBJ1-5; 11 bases agree with TRBD1. Germline CDR1 and CDR2: SGHDT and YYEEEE. Trimming took 4 bases from V and 7 from J; bases not matched to a gene: 4. This CDR3 spans 14 amino acids. Here the CDR3 reads CASSRGQGGQPQHY. DNA for the CDR3: TGTGCCAGCAGCCGGGGACAGGGGGGACAGCCCCAGCATTAT.

V gene TRBV30 combines with J gene TRBJ2-2, with D tentatively TRBD2 (5 bases). The ends were cut back, 7 bases at V and 7 bases at J, with 16 bases in the middle. In germline, CDR1 is GTSNPN, CDR2 SVGIG (reference sequence). CDR3 length: 13 residues. This chain's CDR3 is CALRSFGDGELFF. The CDR3 DNA reads as TGTGCCTTGAGAAGCTTCGGGGACGGGGAGCTGTTTTTT.

Many counts were recorded for this clonotype. The chain links TRBV6-2 or TRBV6-3 to TRBJ2-1; 14 positions match TRBD2. With V trimmed by 0 bases and J by 3 bases, 1 base remained unmatched. The germline CDR1 and CDR2 sequences are MNHEY and SVGEGT. The CDR3 length is 17 residues. CDR3 residues: CASSYSGLAGVYNEQFF. The CDR3 DNA is TGTGCCAGCAGTTACTCGGGACTAGCGGGGGTCTACAATGAGCAGTTCTTC.

A word on this clonotype: A read error may be the cause here, since a much bigger clone is one base away. The chain carries TRBV7-9 and TRBJ2-1; weak D call: TRBD2 (6 bases). Germline V CDR1 and CDR2: SEHNR, FQNEAQ (reference sequence). The CDR3 is made up of 14 amino acids. Here the CDR3 reads CASNLSIRDFEQFF. The CDR3, as DNA: TGTGCCAGCAACTTAAGTATCCGGGACTTTGAGCAGTTCTTC.

For this clonotype: Without the conserved terminal phenylalanine or tryptophan, this CDR3 likely stems from a read error. This chain links TRBV6-5 with TRBJ2-7, with TRBD1 matching over 7 bases. After removal of 2 bases from V and 7 bases from J, the junction contained 11 bases not matched to a gene. The CDR3 sequence is 15 residues long. CDR1 is MNHEY, CDR2 SVGAGI, per germline. The CDR3 nucleotides are TGTGCCAGCAGTTACGCCTCAGATGGGACAGTGGAGCAGTACTAC. It codes for CASSYASDGTVEQYY.

Note on this clonotype: Germline and junction disagree at one end, which may indicate a read error. The V gene is TRBV2, the J gene TRBJ2-2; 8 bases are shared with TRBD1. Germline V gene data show CDR1 as SNHLY and CDR2 as FYNNEI. The CDR3 sequence is 15 residues long. This chain's CDR3 is CTSSQTGVGTGELFF. The CDR3, as DNA: TGTACCAGCAGTCAGACAGGGGTGGGGACCGGGGAGCTGTTTTTT.

This clonotype was counted a few times. The chain uses TRBV6-5 and TRBJ1-1, with unresolved D. The CDR3 has 14 residues. V was clipped by 6 bases and J by 1 base, with 12 bases between them. CDR1 is MNHEY and CDR2 is SVGAGI in the germline V gene. The CDR3 coding sequence is TGTGCCAGCAGCTACCCGCCGGGGAACACTGAAGCTTTCTTT. It translates to CASSYPPGNTEAFF.